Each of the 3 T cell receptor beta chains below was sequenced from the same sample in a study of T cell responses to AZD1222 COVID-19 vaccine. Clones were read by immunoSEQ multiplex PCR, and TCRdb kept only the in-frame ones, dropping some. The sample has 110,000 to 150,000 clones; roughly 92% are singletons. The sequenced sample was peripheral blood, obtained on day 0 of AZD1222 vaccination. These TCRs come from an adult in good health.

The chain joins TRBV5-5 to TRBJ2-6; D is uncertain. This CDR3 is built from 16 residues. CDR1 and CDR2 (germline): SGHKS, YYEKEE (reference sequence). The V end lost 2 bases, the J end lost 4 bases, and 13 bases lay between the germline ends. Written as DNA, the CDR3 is TGTGCCAGCAGCTTCCCTTGGGTCGCCGGGGCCAACGTCCTGACTTTC. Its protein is CASSFPWVAGANVLTF.

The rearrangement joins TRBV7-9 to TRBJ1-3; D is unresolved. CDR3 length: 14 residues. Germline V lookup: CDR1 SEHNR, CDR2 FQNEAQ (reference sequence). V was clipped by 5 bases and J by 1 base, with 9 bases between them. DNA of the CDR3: TGTGCCAGCAGCCTCGGGATATCTGGAAACACCATATATTTT. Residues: CASSLGISGNTIYF.

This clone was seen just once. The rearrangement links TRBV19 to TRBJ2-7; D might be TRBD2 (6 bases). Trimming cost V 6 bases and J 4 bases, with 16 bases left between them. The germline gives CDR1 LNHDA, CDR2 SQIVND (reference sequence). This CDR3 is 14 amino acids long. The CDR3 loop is CASSTGTSRYEQYF. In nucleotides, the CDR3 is TGTGCCAGTAGCACCGGGACTTCGCGATACGAGCAGTACTTC.